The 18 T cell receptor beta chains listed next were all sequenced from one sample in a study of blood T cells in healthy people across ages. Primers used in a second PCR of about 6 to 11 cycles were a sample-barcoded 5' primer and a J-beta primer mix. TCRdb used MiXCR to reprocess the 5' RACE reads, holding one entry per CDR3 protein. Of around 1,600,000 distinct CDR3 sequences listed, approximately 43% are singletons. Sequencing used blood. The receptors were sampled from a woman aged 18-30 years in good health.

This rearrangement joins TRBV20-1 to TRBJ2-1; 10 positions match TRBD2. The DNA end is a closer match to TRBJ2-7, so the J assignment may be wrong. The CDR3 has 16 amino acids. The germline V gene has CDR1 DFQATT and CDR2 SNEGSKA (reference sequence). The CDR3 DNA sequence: TGCAGTGCTAGAGATCCCAGCGGGAGGGGTTACAATGAGCAGTACTTC. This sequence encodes CSARDPSGRGYNEQYF.

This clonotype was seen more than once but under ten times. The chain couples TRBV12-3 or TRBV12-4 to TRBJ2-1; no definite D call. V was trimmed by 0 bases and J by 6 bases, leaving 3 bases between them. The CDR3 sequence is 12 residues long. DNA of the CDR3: TGTGCCAGCAGTTTAGCTATCAATGAGCAGTTCTTC. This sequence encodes CASSLAINEQFF.

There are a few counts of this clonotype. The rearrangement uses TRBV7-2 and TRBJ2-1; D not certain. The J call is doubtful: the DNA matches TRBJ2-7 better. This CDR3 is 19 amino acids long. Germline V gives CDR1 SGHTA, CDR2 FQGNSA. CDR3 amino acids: CASSPTWWYNPSSYNEQYF. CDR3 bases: TGTGCCAGCAGCCCAACCTGGTGGTACAACCCAAGCTCCTACAATGAGCAGTACTTC.

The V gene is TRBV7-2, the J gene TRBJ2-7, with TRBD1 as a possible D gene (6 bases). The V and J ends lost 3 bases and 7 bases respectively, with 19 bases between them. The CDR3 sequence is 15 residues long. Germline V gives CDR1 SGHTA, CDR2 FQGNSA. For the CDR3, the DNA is TGTGCCAGCAGCTTTAGGACAGACTCCTACAATGAGCAGTACTTC. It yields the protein CASSFRTDSYNEQYF.

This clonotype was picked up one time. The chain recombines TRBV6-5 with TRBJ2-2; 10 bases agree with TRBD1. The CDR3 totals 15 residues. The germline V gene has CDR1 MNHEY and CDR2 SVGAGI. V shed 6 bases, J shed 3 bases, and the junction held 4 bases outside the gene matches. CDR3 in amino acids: CASRMGQGYTGELFF. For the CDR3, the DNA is TGTGCCAGCAGAATGGGACAGGGGTACACCGGGGAGCTGTTTTTT.

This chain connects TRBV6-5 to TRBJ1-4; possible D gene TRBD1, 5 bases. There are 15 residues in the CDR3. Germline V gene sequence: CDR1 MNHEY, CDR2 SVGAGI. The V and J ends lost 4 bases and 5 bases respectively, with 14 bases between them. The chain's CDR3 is CASSSYGTGNEKLFF. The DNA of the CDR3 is TGTGCCAGCAGTTCCTACGGGACGGGGAATGAAAAACTGTTTTTT.

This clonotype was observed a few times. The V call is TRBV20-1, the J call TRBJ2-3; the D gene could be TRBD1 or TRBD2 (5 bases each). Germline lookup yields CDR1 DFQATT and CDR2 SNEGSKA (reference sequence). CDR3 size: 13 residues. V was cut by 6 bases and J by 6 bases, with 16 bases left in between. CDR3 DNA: TGCAGTGCAAACAGCGGTGGGACCGATACGCAGTATTTT. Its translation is CSANSGGTDTQYF.

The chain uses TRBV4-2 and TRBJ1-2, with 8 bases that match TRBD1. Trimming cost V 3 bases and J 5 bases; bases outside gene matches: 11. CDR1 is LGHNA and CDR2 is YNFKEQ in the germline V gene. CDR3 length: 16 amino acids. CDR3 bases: TGTGCCAGCAGCCAGCAAGACAGGGGTTCTATTTATGGCTACACCTTC. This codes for CASSQQDRGSIYGYTF.

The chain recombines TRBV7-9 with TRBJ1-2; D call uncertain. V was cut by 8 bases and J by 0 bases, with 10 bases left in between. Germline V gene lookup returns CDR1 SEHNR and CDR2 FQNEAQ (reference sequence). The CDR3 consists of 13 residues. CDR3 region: CASGPASNYGYTF. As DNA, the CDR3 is TGTGCCAGCGGTCCGGCCTCTAACTATGGCTACACCTTC.

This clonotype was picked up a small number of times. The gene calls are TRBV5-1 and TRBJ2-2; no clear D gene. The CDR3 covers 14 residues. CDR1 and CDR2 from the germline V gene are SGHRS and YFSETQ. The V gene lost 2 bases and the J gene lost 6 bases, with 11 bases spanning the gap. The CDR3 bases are TGCGCCAGCAGCTTAAGTGCAAGATCCGGGGAGCTGTTTTTT. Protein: CASSLSARSGELFF.

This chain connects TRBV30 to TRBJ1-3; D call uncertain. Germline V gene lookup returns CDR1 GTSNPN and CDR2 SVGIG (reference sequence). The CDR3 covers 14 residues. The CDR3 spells CGRAYDTSGNTIYF. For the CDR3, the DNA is TGTGGTAGGGCCTACGATACCTCTGGAAACACCATATATTTT.

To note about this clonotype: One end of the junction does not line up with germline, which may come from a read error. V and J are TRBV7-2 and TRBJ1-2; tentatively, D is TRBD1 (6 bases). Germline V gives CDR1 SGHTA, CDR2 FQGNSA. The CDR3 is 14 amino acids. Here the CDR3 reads CASSHGGGNYGSTF. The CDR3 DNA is TGTGCCAGCAGCCATGGAGGGGGTAACTATGGCTCCACCTTC.

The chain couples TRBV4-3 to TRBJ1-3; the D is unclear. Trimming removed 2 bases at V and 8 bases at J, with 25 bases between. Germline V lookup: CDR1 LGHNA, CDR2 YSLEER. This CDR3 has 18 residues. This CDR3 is CASSQTFLTVPARDTIYF. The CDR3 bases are TGCGCCAGCAGCCAAACCTTTTTGACGGTACCTGCACGAGACACCATATATTTT.

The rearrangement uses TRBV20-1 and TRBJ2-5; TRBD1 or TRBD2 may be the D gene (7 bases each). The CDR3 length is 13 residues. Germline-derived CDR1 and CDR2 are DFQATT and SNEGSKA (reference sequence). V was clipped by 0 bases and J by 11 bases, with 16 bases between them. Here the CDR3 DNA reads TGCAGTGCTAGAGATTTACGAGCGGGACAGCAGTACTTC. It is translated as CSARDLRAGQQYF.

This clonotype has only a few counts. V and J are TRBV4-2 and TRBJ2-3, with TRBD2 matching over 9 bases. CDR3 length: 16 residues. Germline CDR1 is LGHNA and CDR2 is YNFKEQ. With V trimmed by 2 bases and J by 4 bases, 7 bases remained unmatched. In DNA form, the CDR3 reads TGTGCCAGCAGCCAAAGACAGCGGGGGGAGGCAGATACGCAGTATTTT. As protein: CASSQRQRGEADTQYF.

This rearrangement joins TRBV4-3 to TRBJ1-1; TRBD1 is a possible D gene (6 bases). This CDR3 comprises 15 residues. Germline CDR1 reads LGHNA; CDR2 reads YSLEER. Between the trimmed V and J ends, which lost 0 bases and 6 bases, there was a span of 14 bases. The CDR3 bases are TGCGCCAGCAGCCAAGATCTCGGGGGCGGGTCTGAAGCTTTCTTT. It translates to CASSQDLGGGSEAFF.

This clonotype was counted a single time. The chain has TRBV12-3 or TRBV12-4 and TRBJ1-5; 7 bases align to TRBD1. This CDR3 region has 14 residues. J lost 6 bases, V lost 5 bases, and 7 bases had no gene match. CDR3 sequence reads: CASSRQGGPQPQHF. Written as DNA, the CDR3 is TGTGCCAGCAGTCGACAGGGCGGCCCTCAGCCCCAGCATTTT.

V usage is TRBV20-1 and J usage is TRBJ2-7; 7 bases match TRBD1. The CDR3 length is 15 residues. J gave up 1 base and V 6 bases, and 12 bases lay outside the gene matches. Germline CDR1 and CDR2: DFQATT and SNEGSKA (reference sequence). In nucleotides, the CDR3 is TGCAGTGCAAAGAGTACAGGGGCGCTTTCCTACGAGCAGTACTTC. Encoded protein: CSAKSTGALSYEQYF.